The table lists the clone carrying this T cell receptor (beta chain) with a few counts. Its antigen is unknown. The sample comes from a study of T cell responses to AZD1222 COVID-19 vaccine. Study findings and constraints: The CD4 TCRs associated with vaccination extended across spike and predominated at 160-218 and 743-854. Possibly, clonal diversity was underestimated; donors were largely white British and included more females. Compared with day 0, the breadth and depth of the Spike-specific TCR repertoire rose significantly after two doses of AZD1222. The study identified only six AZD1222 recipients as seropositive at baseline.

Germline V gives CDR1 MDHEN, CDR2 SYDVKM. This CDR3 spans 13 amino acids. V dropped 3 bases and J dropped 0 bases, with 5 bases sitting between them. Method: immunoSEQ multiplex PCR; TCRdb's copy keeps in-frame clones and lacks some. The sample has about 93,000 clones, approximately 89% seen once; the top ten hold 2.8%. The chain couples TRBV28 to TRBJ1-1; no firm D call. The source of this sequence is an adult in good health. Sequencing was performed on peripheral blood, taken on day 0 of MenACWY control vaccination. CDR3 in amino acids: CASSLILNTEAFF. The CDR3 coding sequence is TGTGCCAGCAGTTTGATCCTGAACACTGAAGCTTTCTTT.